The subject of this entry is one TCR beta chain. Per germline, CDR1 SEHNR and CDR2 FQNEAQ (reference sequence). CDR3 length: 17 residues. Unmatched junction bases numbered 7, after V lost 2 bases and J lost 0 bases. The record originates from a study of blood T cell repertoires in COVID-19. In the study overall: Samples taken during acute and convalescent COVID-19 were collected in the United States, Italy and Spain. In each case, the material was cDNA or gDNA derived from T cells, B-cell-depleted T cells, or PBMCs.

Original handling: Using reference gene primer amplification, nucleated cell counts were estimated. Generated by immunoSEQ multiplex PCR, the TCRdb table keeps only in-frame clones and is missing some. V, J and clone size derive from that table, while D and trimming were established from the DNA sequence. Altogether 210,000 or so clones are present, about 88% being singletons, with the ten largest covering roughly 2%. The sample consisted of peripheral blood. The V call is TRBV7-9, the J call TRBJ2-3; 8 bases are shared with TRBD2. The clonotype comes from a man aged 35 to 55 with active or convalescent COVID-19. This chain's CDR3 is CASSLMGGRKSTDTQYF. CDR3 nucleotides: TGTGCCAGCAGCTTAATGGGCGGGAGGAAAAGCACAGATACGCAGTATTTT.